What follows describes a single T cell receptor beta chain. Its antigen is not known. The entry originates in a study of cytomegalovirus exposure and HLA in healthy donors. Findings of the study overall: Among the most significant clusters, several appeared linked to common viral pathogens in a later analysis. In a later analysis, donors in an Asian-associated ancestry cluster reportedly had fewer N-insertions in productive TCRs than the cohort mean.

The CDR3 is made up of 14 amino acids. Germline-derived CDR1 and CDR2 are SGHRS and YFSETQ. V was pared by 4 bases and J by 2 bases, with 2 bases of the junction left unmatched. Amplification used 60 Vbeta primers and 13 Jbeta primers. Here immunoSEQ multiplex PCR was the method, and the copy in TCRdb shows in-frame clones only, minus some. This table holds about 170,000 clones, 80% found once. The sequencing sample was made of PBMCs. The chain carries TRBV5-1 and TRBJ1-1; TRBD1 matches 10 bases. The receptor was isolated from a woman aged 50 to 60 in good health and CMV-seropositive. CDR3 sequence (DNA): TGCGCCAGCAGCCGGGACAGGGGAAACACTGAAGCTTTCTTT. It encodes CASSRDRGNTEAFF. The entire variable domain, with the rest obtained from reference TRBV5-1 and TRBJ1-1, is as follows: KAGVTQTPRYLIKTRGQQVTLSCSPISGHRSVSWYQQTPGQGLQFLFEYFSETQRNKGNFPGRFSGRQFSNSRSEMNVSTLELGDSALYLCASSRDRGNTEAFFGQGTRLTVV.